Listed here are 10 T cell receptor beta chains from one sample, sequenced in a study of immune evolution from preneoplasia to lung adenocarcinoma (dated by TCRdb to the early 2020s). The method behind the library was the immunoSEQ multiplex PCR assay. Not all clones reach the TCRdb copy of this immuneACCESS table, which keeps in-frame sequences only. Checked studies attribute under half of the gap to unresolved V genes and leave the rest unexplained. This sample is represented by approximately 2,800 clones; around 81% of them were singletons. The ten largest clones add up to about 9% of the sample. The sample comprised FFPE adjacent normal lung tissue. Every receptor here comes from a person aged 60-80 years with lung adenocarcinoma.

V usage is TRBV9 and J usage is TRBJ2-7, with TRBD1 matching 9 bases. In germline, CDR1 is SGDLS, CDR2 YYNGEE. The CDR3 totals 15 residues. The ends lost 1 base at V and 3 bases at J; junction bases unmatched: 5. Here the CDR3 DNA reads TGTGCCAGCAGCGTAAGCGGACAGGGGATCTACGAGCAGTACTTC. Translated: CASSVSGQGIYEQYF.

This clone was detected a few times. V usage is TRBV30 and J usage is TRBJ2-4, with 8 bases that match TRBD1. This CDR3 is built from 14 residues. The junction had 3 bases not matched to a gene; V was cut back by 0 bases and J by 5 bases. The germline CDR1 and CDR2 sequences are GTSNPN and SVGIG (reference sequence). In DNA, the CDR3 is TGTGCCTGGAGTGTCCAGGGGGCGCAAAACATTCAGTACTTC. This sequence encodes CAWSVQGAQNIQYF.

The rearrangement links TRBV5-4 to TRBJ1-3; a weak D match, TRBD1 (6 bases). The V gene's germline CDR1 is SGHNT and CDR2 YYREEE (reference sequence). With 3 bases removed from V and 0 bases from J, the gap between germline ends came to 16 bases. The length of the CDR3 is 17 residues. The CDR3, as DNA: TGTGCCAGCAGCTCTCACGCAGGGGATTACTCTGGAAACACCATATATTTT. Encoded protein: CASSSHAGDYSGNTIYF. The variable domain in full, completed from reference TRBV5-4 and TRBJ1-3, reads ETGVTQSPTHLIKTRGQQVTLRCSSQSGHNTVSWYQQALGQGPQFIFQYYREEENGRGNFPPRFSGLQFPNYSSELNVNALELDDSALYLCASSSHAGDYSGNTIYFGEGSWLTVV.

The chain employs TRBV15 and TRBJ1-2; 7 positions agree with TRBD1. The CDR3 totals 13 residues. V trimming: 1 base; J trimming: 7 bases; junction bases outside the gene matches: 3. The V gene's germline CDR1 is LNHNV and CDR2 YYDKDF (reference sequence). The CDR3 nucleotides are TGTGCCACCAGCAGAGGACAGGGAGTTGGCTACACCTTC. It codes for CATSRGQGVGYTF. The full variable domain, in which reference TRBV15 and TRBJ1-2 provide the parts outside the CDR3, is DAMVIQNPRYQVTQFGKPVTLSCSQTLNHNVMYWYQQKSSQAPKLLFHYYDKDFNNEADTPDNFQSRRPNTSFCFLDIRSPGLGDTAMYLCATSRGQGVGYTFGSGTRLTVV.

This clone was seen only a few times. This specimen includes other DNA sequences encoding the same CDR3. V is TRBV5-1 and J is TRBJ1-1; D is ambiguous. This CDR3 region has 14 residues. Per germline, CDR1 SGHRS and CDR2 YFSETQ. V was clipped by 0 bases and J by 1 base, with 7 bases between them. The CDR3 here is CASSLAGPNTEAFF. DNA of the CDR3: TGCGCCAGCAGCTTGGCTGGTCCGAACACTGAAGCTTTCTTT.

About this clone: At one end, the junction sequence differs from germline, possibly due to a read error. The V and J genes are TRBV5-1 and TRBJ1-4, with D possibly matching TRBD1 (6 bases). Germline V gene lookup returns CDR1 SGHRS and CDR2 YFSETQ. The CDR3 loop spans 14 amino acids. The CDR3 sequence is CSSSSGQVNDKLFF. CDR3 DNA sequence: TGCTCCAGCAGCTCGGGACAAGTTAATGATAAACTGTTTTTT.

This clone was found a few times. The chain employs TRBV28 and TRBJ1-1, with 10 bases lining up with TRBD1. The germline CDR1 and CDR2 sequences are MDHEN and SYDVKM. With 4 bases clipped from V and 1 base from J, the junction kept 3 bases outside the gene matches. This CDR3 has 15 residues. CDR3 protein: CASSSDRGQNTEAFF. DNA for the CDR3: TGTGCCAGCAGTTCCGACAGGGGGCAGAACACTGAAGCTTTCTTT.

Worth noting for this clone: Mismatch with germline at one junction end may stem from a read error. For the CDR3, the DNA is TGCTCCAGCAGCCCGATAGCGGGAGGCCCGGGCTCCTACAATGAGCAGTTCTTC. The encoded protein is CSSSPIAGGPGSYNEQFF. The rearrangement joins TRBV5-1 to TRBJ2-1; 10 bases are shared with TRBD2. The CDR3 is made up of 18 amino acids. The V gene's germline CDR1 is SGHRS and CDR2 YFSETQ.

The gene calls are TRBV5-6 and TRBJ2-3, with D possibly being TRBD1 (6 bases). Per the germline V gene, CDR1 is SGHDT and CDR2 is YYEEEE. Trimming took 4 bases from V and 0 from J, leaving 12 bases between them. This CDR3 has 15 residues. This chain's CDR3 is CASSLGQTSTDTQYF. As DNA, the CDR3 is TGTGCCAGCAGCCTCGGACAGACAAGCACAGATACGCAGTATTTT.

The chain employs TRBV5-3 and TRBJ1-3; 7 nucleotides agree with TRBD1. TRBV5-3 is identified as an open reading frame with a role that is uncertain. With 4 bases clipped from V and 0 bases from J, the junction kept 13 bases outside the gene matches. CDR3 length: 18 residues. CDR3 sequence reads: CARSPRAGTANSGNTIYF. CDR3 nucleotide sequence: TGTGCCAGAAGCCCCCGGGCGGGGACAGCCAACTCTGGAAACACCATATATTTT.